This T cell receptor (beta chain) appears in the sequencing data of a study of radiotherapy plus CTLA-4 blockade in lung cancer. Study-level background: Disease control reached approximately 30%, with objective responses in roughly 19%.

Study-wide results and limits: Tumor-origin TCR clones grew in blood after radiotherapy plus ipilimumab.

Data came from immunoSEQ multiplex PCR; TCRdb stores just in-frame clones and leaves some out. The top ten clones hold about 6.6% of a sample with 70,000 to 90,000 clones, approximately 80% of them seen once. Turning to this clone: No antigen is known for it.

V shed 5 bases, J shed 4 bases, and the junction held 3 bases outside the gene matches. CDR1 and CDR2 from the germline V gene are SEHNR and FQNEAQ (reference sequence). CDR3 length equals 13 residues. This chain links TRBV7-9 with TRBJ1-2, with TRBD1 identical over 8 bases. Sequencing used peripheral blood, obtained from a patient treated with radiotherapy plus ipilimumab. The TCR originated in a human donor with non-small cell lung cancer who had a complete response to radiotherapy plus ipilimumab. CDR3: CASSPGGPYGYTF. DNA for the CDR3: TGTGCCAGCAGCCCAGGGGGCCCCTATGGCTACACCTTC.